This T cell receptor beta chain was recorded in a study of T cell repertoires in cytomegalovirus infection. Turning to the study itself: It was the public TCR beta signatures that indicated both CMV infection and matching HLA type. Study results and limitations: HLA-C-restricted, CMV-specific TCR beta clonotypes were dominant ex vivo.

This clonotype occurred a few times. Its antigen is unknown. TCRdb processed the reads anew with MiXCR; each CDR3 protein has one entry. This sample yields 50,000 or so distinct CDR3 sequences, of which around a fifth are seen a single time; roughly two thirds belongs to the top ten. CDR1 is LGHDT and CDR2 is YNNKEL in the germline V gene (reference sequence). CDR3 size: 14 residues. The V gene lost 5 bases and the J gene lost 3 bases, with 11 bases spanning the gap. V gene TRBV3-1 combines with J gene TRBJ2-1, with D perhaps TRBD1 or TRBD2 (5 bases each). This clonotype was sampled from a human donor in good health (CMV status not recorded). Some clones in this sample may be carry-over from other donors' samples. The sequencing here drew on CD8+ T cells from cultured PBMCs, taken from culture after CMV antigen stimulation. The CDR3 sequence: CASSLGTIYNEQFF. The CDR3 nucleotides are TGTGCCAGCAGCTTAGGGACGATCTACAATGAGCAGTTCTTC.